Included here is one T cell receptor (beta chain) sequence, with context. It lacks a known antigen. No base quality information exists; no much larger clone differs at one position. Counted from cysteine to phenylalanine, this CDR3 has 13 amino acids. The sequence is cut down to CDR3 DNA, 39 bases in frame from base 1. CDR1 and CDR2 were assigned from the germline V gene as SQVTM and ANQGSEA. V is reduced by 6 bases and J by 5 bases, leaving a spacing of 14 bases between them. This record comes from a study of OX40 agonist ivuxolimab in advanced cancers. Turning to the overall study: Ivuxolimab was an agonistic, fully human IgG2 monoclonal antibody directed against OX40 (CD134), a costimulatory receptor. Intravenous ivuxolimab was administered to patients every 2 weeks at six dose levels: 0.01, 0.1, 0.3, 1.5, 3 and 10 mg/kg. Partial responses were achieved by three dose-escalation patients, of whom one had hepatocellular carcinoma and two had cutaneous melanoma. The paper covers the monotherapy dose-escalation part of the phase I ivuxolimab trial, which included N ≈ 50 patients. Peripheral TCRbeta sequencing aimed to test whether ivuxolimab altered TCR sequence diversity and caused clonal T-cell expansion. Patients were allowed to have had prior anti-PD-1, anti-PD-L1 or anti-CTLA-4 therapy, and approximately 40% of the dose-escalation patients had been treated with checkpoint inhibitors. The dose-escalation cohort was approximately 83% male with a mean age of approximately 59 years, ranging from roughly 23 to 90. Among the 50 to 55 dose-escalation patients, about 20 had hepatocellular carcinoma, around 15 melanoma, 9 renal cell carcinoma and 9 head and neck cancer. Study-level results and caveats: The antigen specificity of the peripheral T cells that underwent clonal expansion was not determined. In partial responders in the 0.1-3.0 mg/kg groups, normalized peripheral clonal expansion was found to be among the lowest, especially among CD8+ T cells. At doses of 0.1 to 3.0 mg/kg, clonal expansion of both CD4+ and CD8+ T cells in blood was seen between baseline and week 6. Low levels of normalized T-cell clonal expansion were also shown by some nonresponding patients. After ivuxolimab, CD8+ T cells had more expanded clones than CD4+ T cells on average.

The trial excluded patients who had a history of autoimmune disease or were on systemic immunosuppression. Peripheral blood for TCR sequencing was collected from all dose cohorts at baseline, on cycle 4 day 1, and on cycle 7 day 1. Samples were obtained from an open-label, multicenter, first-in-human phase I dose-escalation trial of ivuxolimab. The trial enrolled adults with locally advanced or metastatic head and neck squamous cell, hepatocellular, melanoma or renal cell carcinoma. Before TCR sequencing, CD4+ and CD8+ T cells were separately sorted from peripheral blood. To sequence the TCRbeta CDR3 region, genomic DNA was isolated from the sorted cells. The immunoSEQ Assay was used to sequence the TCRbeta CDR3 regions. Not all clones reach the TCRdb copy of this immuneACCESS table, which keeps in-frame sequences only. Checked studies attribute under half of the gap to unresolved V genes and leave the rest unexplained. Here the sample has tens of thousands of clones; roughly nine tenths occur a single time. The ten largest make up 10% to 15% of the sample.

Recombination linked TRBV29-1 to TRBJ1-5; the D region possibly corresponds to TRBD1 (6 bases align). The TCR sequence derives from an adult with an advanced solid tumor such as melanoma, head and neck, liver or kidney cancer. The sample in question was CD4+ or CD8+ T cells sorted from blood, obtained in a trial of the OX40 agonist ivuxolimab. The encoded CDR3 is CSVAAYRDQPQHF. The nucleotide sequence reads as follows: TGCAGCGTCGCTGCTTACAGGGATCAGCCCCAGCATTTT.